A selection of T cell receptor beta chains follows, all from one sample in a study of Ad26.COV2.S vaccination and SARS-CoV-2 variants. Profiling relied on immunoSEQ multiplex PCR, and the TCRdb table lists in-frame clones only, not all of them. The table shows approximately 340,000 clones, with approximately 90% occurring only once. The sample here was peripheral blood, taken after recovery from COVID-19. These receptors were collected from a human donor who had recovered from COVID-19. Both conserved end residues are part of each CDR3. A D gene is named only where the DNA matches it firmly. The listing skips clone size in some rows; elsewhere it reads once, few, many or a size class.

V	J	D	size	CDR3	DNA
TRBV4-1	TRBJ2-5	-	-	CASSQERGETQYF	TGCGCCAGCAGCCAAGAAAGGGGAGAGACCCAGTACTTC
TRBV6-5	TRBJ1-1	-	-	CASRPVGQGKTEAFF	TGTGCCAGCCGGCCAGTGGGGCAGGGCAAAACTGAAGCTTTCTTT
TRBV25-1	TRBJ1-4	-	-	CASSPTTAATNEKLFF	TGTGCCAGCAGTCCAACCACAGCAGCAACTAATGAAAAACTGTTTTTT
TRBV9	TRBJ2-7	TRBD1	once	CASSVGVTGPYEQYF	TGTGCCAGCAGCGTAGGGGTGACAGGGCCGTACGAGCAGTACTTC
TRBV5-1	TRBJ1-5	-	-	CASSLEGDGNQPQHF	TGCGCCAGCAGCTTGGAGGGAGACGGCAATCAGCCCCAGCATTTT
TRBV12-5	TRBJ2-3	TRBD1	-	CASGRPGQGANTQYF	TGTGCTAGTGGTCGACCGGGACAGGGGGCGAATACGCAGTATTTT
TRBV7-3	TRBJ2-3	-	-	CASSPGTAAYTDTQYF	TGTGCCAGCAGCCCAGGGACCGCCGCCTACACAGATACGCAGTATTTT
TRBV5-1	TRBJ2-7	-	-	CASSYPRTAETYEQYF	TGCGCCAGCAGCTACCCCCGGACAGCCGAAACCTACGAGCAGTACTTC
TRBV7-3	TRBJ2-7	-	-	CASSLGLGEQYF	TGTGCCAGCAGCTTGGGGTTAGGCGAGCAGTACTTC
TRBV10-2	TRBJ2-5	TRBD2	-	CASSEFPPASGSGETQYF	TGCGCCAGCAGTGAGTTTCCCCCGGCTAGCGGGTCTGGGGAGACCCAGTACTTC
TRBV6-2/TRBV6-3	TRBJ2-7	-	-	CASSYEFYEQYF	TGTGCCAGCAGTTACGAGTTCTACGAGCAGTACTTC
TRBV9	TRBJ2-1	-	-	CASSGVSYNEQFF	TGTGCCAGCAGCGGGGTCTCCTACAATGAGCAGTTCTTC
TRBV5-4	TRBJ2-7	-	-	CASSFPGQIFYEQYF	TGTGCCAGCAGCTTTCCCGGACAGATTTTCTACGAGCAGTACTTC
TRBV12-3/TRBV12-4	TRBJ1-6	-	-	CASQGPLFSPLHF	TGTGCCAGCCAAGGACCCCTTTTTTCACCCCTCCACTTT
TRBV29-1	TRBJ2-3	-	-	CSVSEGSTDTQYF	TGCAGCGTATCGGAGGGGAGCACAGATACGCAGTATTTT
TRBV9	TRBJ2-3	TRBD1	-	CASSVVGQGAGDTQYF	TGTGCCAGCAGCGTAGTGGGACAGGGGGCTGGGGATACGCAGTATTTT